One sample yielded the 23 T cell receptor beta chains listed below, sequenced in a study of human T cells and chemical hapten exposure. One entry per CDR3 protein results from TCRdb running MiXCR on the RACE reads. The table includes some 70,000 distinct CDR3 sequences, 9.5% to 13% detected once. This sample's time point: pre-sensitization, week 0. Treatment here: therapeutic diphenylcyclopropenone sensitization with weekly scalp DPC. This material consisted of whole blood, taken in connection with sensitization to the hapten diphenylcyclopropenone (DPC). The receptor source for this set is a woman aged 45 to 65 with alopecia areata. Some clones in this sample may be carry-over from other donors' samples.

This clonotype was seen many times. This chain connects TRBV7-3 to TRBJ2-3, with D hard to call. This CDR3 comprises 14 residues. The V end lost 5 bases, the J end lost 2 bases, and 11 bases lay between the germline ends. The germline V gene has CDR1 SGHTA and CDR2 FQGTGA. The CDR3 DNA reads TGTGCCAGCAGCCCAAGTGTGGACACAGATACGCAGTATTTT. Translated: CASSPSVDTDTQYF.

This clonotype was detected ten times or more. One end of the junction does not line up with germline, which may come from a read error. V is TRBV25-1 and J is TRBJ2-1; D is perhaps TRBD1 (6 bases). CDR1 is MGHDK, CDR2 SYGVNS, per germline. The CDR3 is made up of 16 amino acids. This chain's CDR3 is CASSEPPGGGHNQQFF. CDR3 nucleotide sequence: TGTGCCAGCAGTGAACCCCCAGGTGGGGGACACAATCAGCAGTTCTTC.

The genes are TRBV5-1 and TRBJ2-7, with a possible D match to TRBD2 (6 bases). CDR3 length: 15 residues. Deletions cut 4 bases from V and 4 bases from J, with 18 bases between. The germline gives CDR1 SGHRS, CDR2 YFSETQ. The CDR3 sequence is CASSLVAGRIYEQYF. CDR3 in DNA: TGCGCCAGCAGCCTAGTGGCGGGACGGATATACGAGCAGTACTTC.

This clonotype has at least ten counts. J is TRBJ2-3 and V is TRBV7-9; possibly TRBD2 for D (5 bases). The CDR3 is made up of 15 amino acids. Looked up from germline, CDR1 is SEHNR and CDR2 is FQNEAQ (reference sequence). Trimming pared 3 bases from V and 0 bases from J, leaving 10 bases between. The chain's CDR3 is CASSFGLDSTDTQYF. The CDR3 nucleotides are TGTGCCAGCAGCTTCGGACTGGATAGCACAGATACGCAGTATTTT.

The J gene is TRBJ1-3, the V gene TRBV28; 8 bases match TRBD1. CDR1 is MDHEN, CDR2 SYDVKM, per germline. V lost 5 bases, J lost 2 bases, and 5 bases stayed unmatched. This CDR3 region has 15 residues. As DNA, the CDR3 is TGTGCCAGCAGTCCCCAGGGGGCGCCTGGAAACACCATATATTTT. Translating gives CASSPQGAPGNTIYF.

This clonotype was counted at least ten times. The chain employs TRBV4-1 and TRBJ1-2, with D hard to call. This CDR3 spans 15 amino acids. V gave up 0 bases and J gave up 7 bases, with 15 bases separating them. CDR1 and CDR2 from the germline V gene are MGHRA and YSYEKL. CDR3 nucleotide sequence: TGCGCCAGCAGCCAAGATCGGGCAGTTTGGGCTGGCTACACCTTC. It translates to CASSQDRAVWAGYTF.

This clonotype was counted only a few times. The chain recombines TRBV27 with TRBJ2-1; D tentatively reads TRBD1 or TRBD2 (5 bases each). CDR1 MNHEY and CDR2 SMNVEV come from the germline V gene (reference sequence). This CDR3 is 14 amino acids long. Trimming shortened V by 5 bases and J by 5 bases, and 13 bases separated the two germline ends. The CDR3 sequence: CASSIWGSHNEQFF. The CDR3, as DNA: TGTGCCAGCAGTATCTGGGGGAGCCACAATGAGCAGTTCTTC.

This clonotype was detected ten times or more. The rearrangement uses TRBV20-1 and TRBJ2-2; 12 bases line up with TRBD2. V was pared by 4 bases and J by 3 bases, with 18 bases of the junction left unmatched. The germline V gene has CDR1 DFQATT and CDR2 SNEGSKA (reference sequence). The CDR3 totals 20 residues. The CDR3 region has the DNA TGCAGTGCTAAATTAATGGGGGCCGGCCTAGCGGGAGGGTACACCGGGGAGCTGTTTTTT. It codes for CSAKLMGAGLAGGYTGELFF.

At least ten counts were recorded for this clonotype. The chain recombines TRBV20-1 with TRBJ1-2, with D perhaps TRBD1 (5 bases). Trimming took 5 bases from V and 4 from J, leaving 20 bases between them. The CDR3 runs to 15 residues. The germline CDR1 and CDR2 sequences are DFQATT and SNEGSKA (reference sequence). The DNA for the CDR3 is TGCAGTGCTCGTTTAGTCCACGGGGGGGGCTATGGCTACACCTTC. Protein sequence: CSARLVHGGGYGYTF.

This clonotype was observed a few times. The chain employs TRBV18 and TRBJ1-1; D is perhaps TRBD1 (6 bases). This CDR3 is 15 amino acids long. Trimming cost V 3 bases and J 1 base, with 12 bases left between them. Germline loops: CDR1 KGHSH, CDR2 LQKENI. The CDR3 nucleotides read TGTGCCAGCTCACCCCTCGGACAGCAGAACACTGAAGCTTTCTTT. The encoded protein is CASSPLGQQNTEAFF.

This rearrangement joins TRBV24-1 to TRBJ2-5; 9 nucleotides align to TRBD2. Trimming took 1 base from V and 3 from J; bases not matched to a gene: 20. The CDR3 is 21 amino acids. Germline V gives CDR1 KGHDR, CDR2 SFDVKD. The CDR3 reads CATSDFTGGMRAGGPEETQYF. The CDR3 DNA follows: TGTGCCACCAGTGATTTCACCGGGGGGATGAGAGCGGGAGGACCCGAAGAGACCCAGTACTTC.

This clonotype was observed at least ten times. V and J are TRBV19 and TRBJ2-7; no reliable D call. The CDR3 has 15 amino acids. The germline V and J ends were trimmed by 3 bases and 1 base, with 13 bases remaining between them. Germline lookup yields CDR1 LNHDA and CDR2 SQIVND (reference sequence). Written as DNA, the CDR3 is TGTGCCAGTAGTATGCAGGCTGACGGTTCCTACGAGCAGTACTTC. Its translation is CASSMQADGSYEQYF.

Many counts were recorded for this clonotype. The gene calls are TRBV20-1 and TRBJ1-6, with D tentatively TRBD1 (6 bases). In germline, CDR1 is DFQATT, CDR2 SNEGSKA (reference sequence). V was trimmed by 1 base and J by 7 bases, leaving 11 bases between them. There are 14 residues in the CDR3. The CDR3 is CSARVGQFNSPLHF. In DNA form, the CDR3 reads TGCAGTGCTAGAGTCGGACAGTTCAATTCACCCCTCCACTTT.

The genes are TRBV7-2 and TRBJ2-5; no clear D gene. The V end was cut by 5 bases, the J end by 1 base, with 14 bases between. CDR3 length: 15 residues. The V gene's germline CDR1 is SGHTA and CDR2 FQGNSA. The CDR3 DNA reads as TGTGCCAGCAGCCCCCAGTCCCAACTCCAAGAGACCCAGTACTTC. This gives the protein CASSPQSQLQETQYF. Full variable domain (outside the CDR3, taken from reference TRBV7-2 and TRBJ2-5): GAGVSQSPSNKVTEKGKDVELRCDPISGHTALYWYRQSLGQGLEFLIYFQGNSAPDKSGLPSDRFSAERTGGSVSTLTIQRTQQEDSAVYLCASSPQSQLQETQYFGPGTRLLVL.

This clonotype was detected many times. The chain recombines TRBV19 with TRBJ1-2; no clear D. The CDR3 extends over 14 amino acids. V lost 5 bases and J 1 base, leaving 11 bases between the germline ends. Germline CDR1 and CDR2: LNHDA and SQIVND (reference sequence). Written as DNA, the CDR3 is TGTGCCAGTAGTGTTCTTCAAGATAACTATGGCTACACCTTC. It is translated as CASSVLQDNYGYTF.

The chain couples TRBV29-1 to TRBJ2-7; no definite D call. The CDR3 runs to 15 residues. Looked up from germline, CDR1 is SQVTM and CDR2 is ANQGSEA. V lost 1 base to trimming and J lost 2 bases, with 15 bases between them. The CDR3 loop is CSVEVRSPGAYEQYF. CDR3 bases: TGCAGCGTTGAAGTTAGGTCTCCTGGGGCCTACGAGCAGTACTTC.

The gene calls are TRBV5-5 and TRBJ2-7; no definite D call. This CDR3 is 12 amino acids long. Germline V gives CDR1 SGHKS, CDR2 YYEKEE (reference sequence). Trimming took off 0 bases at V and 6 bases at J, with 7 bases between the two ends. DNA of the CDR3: TGTGCCAGCAGCTTGGGAGAGCCCGAGCAGTACTTC. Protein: CASSLGEPEQYF. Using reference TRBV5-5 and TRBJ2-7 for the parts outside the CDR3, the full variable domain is DAGVTQSPTHLIKTRGQQVTLRCSPISGHKSVSWYQQVLGQGPQFIFQYYEKEERGRGNFPDRFSARQFPNYSSELNVNALLLGDSALYLCASSLGEPEQYFGPGTRLTVT.

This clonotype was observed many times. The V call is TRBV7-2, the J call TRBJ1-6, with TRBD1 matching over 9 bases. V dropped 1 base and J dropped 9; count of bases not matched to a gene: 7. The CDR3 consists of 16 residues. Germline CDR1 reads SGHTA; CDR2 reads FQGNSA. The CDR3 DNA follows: TGTGCCAGCAGCTTAGTTACAGGGGGCTTTGGTTCACCCCTCCACTTT. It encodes CASSLVTGGFGSPLHF. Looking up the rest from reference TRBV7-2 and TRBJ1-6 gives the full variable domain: GAGVSQSPSNKVTEKGKDVELRCDPISGHTALYWYRQSLGQGLEFLIYFQGNSAPDKSGLPSDRFSAERTGGSVSTLTIQRTQQEDSAVYLCASSLVTGGFGSPLHFGNGTRLTVT.

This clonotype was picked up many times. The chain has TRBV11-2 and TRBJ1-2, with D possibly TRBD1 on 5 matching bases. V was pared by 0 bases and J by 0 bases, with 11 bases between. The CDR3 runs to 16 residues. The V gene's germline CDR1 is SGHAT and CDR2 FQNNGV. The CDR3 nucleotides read TGTGCCAGCAGCTTAGATCGGGGCAGATCTAACTATGGCTACACCTTC. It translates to CASSLDRGRSNYGYTF.

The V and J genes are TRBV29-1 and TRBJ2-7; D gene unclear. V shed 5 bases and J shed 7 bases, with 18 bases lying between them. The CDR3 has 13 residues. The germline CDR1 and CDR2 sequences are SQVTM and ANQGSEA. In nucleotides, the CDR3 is TGCAGCGTTTTCGCTGTACCTCCTAGGGAGCAGTACTTC. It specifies CSVFAVPPREQYF.

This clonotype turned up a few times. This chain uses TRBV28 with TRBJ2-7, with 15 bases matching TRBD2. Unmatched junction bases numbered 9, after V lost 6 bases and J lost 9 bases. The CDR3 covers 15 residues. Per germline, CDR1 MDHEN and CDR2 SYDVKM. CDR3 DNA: TGTGCCAGCAGCCCAGGGACTAGCGGGAGGAAGGTGCAGTACTTC. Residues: CASSPGTSGRKVQYF.

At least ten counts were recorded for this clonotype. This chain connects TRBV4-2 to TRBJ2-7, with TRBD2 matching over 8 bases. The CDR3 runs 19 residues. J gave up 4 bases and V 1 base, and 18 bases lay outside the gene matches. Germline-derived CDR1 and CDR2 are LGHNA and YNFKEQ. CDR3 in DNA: TGTGCCAGCAGCCAAGTTACGGGCGGGAGGCCCACGGGTTCTTACGAGCAGTACTTC. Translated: CASSQVTGGRPTGSYEQYF.

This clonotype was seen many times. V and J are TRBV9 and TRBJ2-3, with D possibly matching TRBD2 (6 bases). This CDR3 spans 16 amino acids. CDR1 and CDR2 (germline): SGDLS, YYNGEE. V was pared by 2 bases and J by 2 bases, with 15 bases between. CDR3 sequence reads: CASSVGTTDYTDTQYF. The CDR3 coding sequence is TGTGCCAGCAGCGTGGGGACGACGGACTACACAGATACGCAGTATTTT.